This T cell receptor (beta chain) was identified during a study of T cell changes during pregnancy in multiple sclerosis. A single count supports this clone. The V gene's germline CDR1 is MGHDK and CDR2 SYGVNS. The CDR3 has 16 residues. V was shortened by 1 base and J by 2 bases, with 12 bases between the two germline ends. Here immunoSEQ multiplex PCR was the method, and the copy in TCRdb shows in-frame clones only, minus some. This table has under 55,000 clones, approximately 94% appearing once. Sample: CD4+ T cells from peripheral blood mononuclear cells, taken before pregnancy. This chain uses TRBV25-1 with TRBJ2-1, with D perhaps matching TRBD2 (5 bases). The origin of this receptor is a female donor with multiple sclerosis, enrolled in a pregnancy study. CDR3 coding DNA: TGTGCCAGCAGTGAATTAGGGAGCGCCACCTACAATGAGCAGTTCTTC. Amino acid sequence: CASSELGSATYNEQFF.